The clone carrying this TCR beta chain was counted a single time. This sample is part of a study of CD8 T cells in Susac syndrome. V dropped 2 bases and J dropped 2 bases, with 10 bases sitting between them. This CDR3 spans 15 amino acids. Per germline, CDR1 MNHEY and CDR2 SVGEGT. The RNA, about 0.5 to 1 ug, was put through reverse transcription using random hexamers. An immunoSEQ multiplex PCR generated amplified TCR beta CDR3 products spanning 54 Vbeta and 13 Jbeta. MiXCR, run by TCRdb on the immunoSEQ multiplex PCR reads, gives a single entry per CDR3 protein. The top ten clones hold around 0.1% of a sample with around 200,000 distinct CDR3 sequences, nearly 97% of them seen once.

The rearrangement uses TRBV6-2 or TRBV6-3 and TRBJ1-5, with D unclear. The receptor's source is a human donor with Susac syndrome. The source material was CD4+ T cells from PBMCs. The CDR3 DNA is TGTGCCAGCAGTTACGGGTTCTTGGGCAATCAGCCCCAGCATTTT. As protein: CASSYGFLGNQPQHF.